This T cell receptor beta chain was retrieved from a study of cytomegalovirus exposure and HLA in healthy donors. PCR involved 60 Vbeta and 13 Jbeta primers. Generated by immunoSEQ multiplex PCR, the TCRdb table keeps only in-frame clones and is missing some. The data contain under 200,000 clones, about 78% of them singletons. Study outcomes and limitations: The study had only CMV serostatus as immune exposure information. As a later analysis revealed, most CMV-associated TCR beta chains appeared HLA-restricted. Being indistinguishable, some V segments were excluded, TRBV6-2 and TRBV6-3 among them.

As concerns this clone: Its antigen remains unknown.

The CDR3 has 15 residues. Germline V gene sequence: CDR1 SGHRS, CDR2 YFSETQ. The V gene lost 4 bases and the J gene lost 0 bases, with 14 bases spanning the gap. The sequence was obtained from a man between 60 and 75 years old in good health and CMV-seronegative. The rearrangement joins TRBV5-1 to TRBJ2-7; D unresolved. Sequencing input: PBMCs. The CDR3 spells CASSPEPRSSYEQYF. CDR3 sequence (DNA): TGCGCCAGCAGCCCCGAACCGAGAAGCTCCTACGAGCAGTACTTC.